These 23 T cell receptor beta chains were sequenced from one sample in a study of blood T cell repertoires in COVID-19 (dated by TCRdb to about 2020). Library preparation employed the immunoSEQ multiplex PCR assay. TCRdb mirrors the immuneACCESS table, restricted to in-frame sequences. Some clones are absent from its copies; in checked studies, under half trace to an unresolved V gene, and the reason for the others is unknown. This sample has approximately 470,000 clones in its table, and roughly 90% of those were observed once. The ten biggest clones cover 0.65% to 0.9% of the sample. Sequencing used PBMCs or T cells enriched from blood (not recorded which). All receptors derive from a young woman who had recovered from COVID-19.

The genes are TRBV2 and TRBJ1-1; D uncertain. The V gene lost 7 bases and the J gene lost 1 base, with 16 bases spanning the gap. The CDR3 consists of 15 residues. Germline loops: CDR1 SNHLY, CDR2 FYNNEI. The CDR3 sequence: CASTDEGSRNTEAFF. For the CDR3, the DNA is TGTGCCAGCACCGACGAGGGAAGTCGGAACACTGAAGCTTTCTTT. Complete variable domain (other parts from reference TRBV2 and TRBJ1-1): EPEVTQTPSHQVTQMGQEVILRCVPISNHLYFYWYRQILGQKVEFLVSFYNNEISEKSEIFDDQFSVERPDGSNFTLKIRSTKLEDSAMYFCASTDEGSRNTEAFFGQGTRLTVV.

This clone came up once. This chain's CDR3 is CASSGLAMETQYF. The CDR3 DNA follows: TGTGCCAGCTCGGGACTAGCCATGGAGACCCAGTACTTC. The rearrangement links TRBV18 to TRBJ2-5, with 9 positions matching TRBD2. CDR3 length: 13 amino acids. Unmatched junction bases numbered 4, after V lost 6 bases and J lost 5 bases. CDR1 is KGHSH, CDR2 LQKENI, per germline.

V gene TRBV6-2 or TRBV6-3 combines with J gene TRBJ2-2, with TRBD1 matching 11 bases. This CDR3 contains 17 residues. Germline CDR1 reads MNHEY; CDR2 reads SVGEGT. The V segment lost 3 bases and the J segment 3 bases; nucleotides outside the gene matches: 6. The CDR3 protein is CASSYYPGQGDTGELFF. The CDR3 DNA reads TGTGCCAGCAGTTATTACCCGGGACAGGGGGACACCGGGGAGCTGTTTTTT.

This chain links TRBV27 with TRBJ2-5; maybe TRBD1 (5 bases). V lost 7 bases and J 4 bases, leaving 19 bases between the germline ends. The CDR3 is made up of 15 amino acids. Per germline, CDR1 MNHEY and CDR2 SMNVEV (reference sequence). This chain's CDR3 is CASKNLVQGVETQYF. The CDR3 coding sequence is TGTGCCAGCAAAAATCTAGTCCAAGGGGTAGAGACCCAGTACTTC.

V usage is TRBV10-3 and J usage is TRBJ1-1; D uncertain. From germline, CDR1 is ENHRY and CDR2 SYGVKD. With 2 bases removed from V and 0 bases from J, the gap between germline ends came to 10 bases. The CDR3 runs 15 residues. The CDR3 loop is CAISEQPGVNTEAFF. As DNA, the CDR3 is TGTGCCATCAGTGAGCAGCCCGGAGTGAACACTGAAGCTTTCTTT.

V and J are TRBV28 and TRBJ1-2; TRBD1 aligns across 8 bases. Unmatched junction bases numbered 4, after V lost 5 bases and J lost 5 bases. The V gene's germline CDR1 is MDHEN and CDR2 SYDVKM. This CDR3 contains 13 residues. This CDR3 is CASSPDRAYGYTF. The CDR3 DNA sequence: TGTGCCAGCAGTCCGGACAGGGCTTATGGCTACACCTTC.

This chain uses TRBV11-2 with TRBJ2-2; TRBD1 might be the D (6 bases). The CDR3 extends over 16 amino acids. Germline loops: CDR1 SGHAT, CDR2 FQNNGV. The V gene lost 5 bases and the J gene lost 6 bases, with 19 bases spanning the gap. As DNA, the CDR3 is TGTGCCAGCAGCCTTAACCCAGGGGCCGAGGCCGGGGAGCTGTTTTTT. This codes for CASSLNPGAEAGELFF.

The DNA of the CDR3 is TGTGCCAGCAGCTTAAGTGGGGACAGGGTGTCGAACGAGCAGTACTTC. Translating it yields CASSLSGDRVSNEQYF. This chain connects TRBV7-8 to TRBJ2-7; TRBD1 aligns across 9 bases. J gave up 5 bases and V 2 bases, and 10 bases lay outside the gene matches. Germline values: CDR1 SGHVS, CDR2 FQNEAQ. The CDR3 has 16 residues. The variable domain in full, with the rest retrieved from reference TRBV7-8 and TRBJ2-7, is GAGVSQSPRYKVAKRGQDVALRCDPISGHVSLFWYQQALGQGPEFLTYFQNEAQLDKSGLPSDRFFAERPEGSVSTLKIQRTQQEDSAVYLCASSLSGDRVSNEQYFGPGTRLTVT.

The chain couples TRBV7-8 to TRBJ1-2; 10 positions match TRBD1. V shed 3 bases, J shed 4 bases, and the junction held 5 bases outside the gene matches. The germline V gene has CDR1 SGHVS and CDR2 FQNEAQ. The CDR3 contains 15 residues. The DNA of the CDR3 is TGTGCCAGCAGCTTGGACAGGGGGAACTCCTATGGCTACACCTTC. The encoded protein is CASSLDRGNSYGYTF.

This clone was seen a single time. The chain employs TRBV19 and TRBJ1-2, with 7 bases fitting TRBD1. CDR3 length equals 14 residues. Losses at the gene ends were 5 bases for V and 7 bases for J; bases not matched to a gene: 10. Germline loops: CDR1 LNHDA, CDR2 SQIVND (reference sequence). CDR3: CASSEIQGTSGYTF. The CDR3, as DNA: TGTGCCAGTAGTGAAATACAGGGGACGAGTGGCTACACCTTC.

V usage is TRBV6-5 and J usage is TRBJ1-2; tentative D call: TRBD1 (5 bases). CDR1 and CDR2 from the germline V gene are MNHEY and SVGAGI. V lost 2 bases and J lost 4, with 8 bases in between. CDR3 size: 13 residues. CDR3 DNA: TGTGCCAGCAGTTACCGCGACAGCTATGGCTACACCTTC. Residues: CASSYRDSYGYTF.

The chain carries TRBV5-1 and TRBJ2-5, with TRBD2 matching over 10 bases. The CDR3 runs to 14 residues. The V gene end was trimmed by 2 bases and the J gene end by 2 bases; junction bases not matched to a gene: 0. CDR1 is SGHRS and CDR2 is YFSETQ in the germline V gene. The CDR3: CASSFSGGQETQYF. CDR3 in DNA: TGCGCCAGCAGCTTTAGCGGGGGGCAAGAGACCCAGTACTTC.

The chain uses TRBV19 and TRBJ1-5; D possibly corresponds to TRBD1 (6 bases). This CDR3 is built from 15 residues. V was trimmed by 3 bases and J by 3 bases, leaving 12 bases between them. From germline, CDR1 is LNHDA and CDR2 SQIVND (reference sequence). The CDR3: CASSIHGTSNQPQHF. As DNA, the CDR3 is TGTGCCAGTAGTATTCATGGGACATCCAATCAGCCCCAGCATTTT.

V gene TRBV2 combines with J gene TRBJ2-3; D is uncertain. The CDR3 runs to 12 residues. CDR1 and CDR2 (germline): SNHLY, FYNNEI. Trimming took 11 bases from V and 2 from J, leaving 11 bases between them. CDR3 coding DNA: TGTGCCTGCGGCTACTACACAGATACGCAGTATTTT. Protein: CACGYYTDTQYF.

The V call is TRBV5-1, the J call TRBJ1-5; D unresolved. CDR1 and CDR2 from the germline V gene are SGHRS and YFSETQ. The germline V and J ends were trimmed by 4 bases and 2 bases, with 13 bases remaining between them. The CDR3 loop spans 15 amino acids. The CDR3, as DNA: TGCGCCAGCAGCCCCGAGACCGGGGGCAATCAGCCCCAGCATTTT. This codes for CASSPETGGNQPQHF.

The rearrangement joins TRBV3-1 (or the pseudogene TRBV3-2) to TRBJ1-2; weak D call: TRBD1 (6 bases). The CDR3 is made up of 15 amino acids. Trimming cost V 4 bases and J 5 bases, with 17 bases left between them. Germline V lookup: CDR1 LGHDT, CDR2 YNNKEL (reference sequence). The CDR3 loop reads CASSPGQTLLYGYTF. In DNA form, the CDR3 reads TGTGCCAGCAGCCCTGGACAGACTCTCCTATATGGCTACACCTTC.

The J gene is TRBJ2-7, the V gene TRBV30, with a tentative D call TRBD2 (7 bases). V lost 2 bases and J lost 2, with 13 bases in between. From germline, CDR1 is GTSNPN and CDR2 SVGIG (reference sequence). CDR3 length: 14 amino acids. The chain's CDR3 is CAWSLRGGTYEQYF. Written as DNA, the CDR3 is TGTGCCTGGAGTTTGAGGGGGGGCACCTACGAGCAGTACTTC.

The chain carries TRBV6-5 and TRBJ2-5, with D perhaps matching TRBD1 (5 bases). V lost 4 bases, J lost 5 bases, and 20 bases lay in between. The CDR3 has 16 residues. CDR1 and CDR2 from the germline V gene are MNHEY and SVGAGI. CDR3: CASSSSTGAPEETQYF. The CDR3 DNA reads TGTGCCAGCAGTTCGTCAACAGGTGCTCCCGAGGAGACCCAGTACTTC.

This chain connects TRBV28 to TRBJ1-5; D may be TRBD1 (5 bases). Germline V lookup: CDR1 MDHEN, CDR2 SYDVKM. The germline V and J ends were trimmed by 5 bases and 0 bases, with 11 bases remaining between them. The CDR3 consists of 15 residues. CDR3 protein: CASSKGRSSNQPQHF. CDR3 in DNA: TGTGCCAGCAGTAAGGGGCGAAGTAGCAATCAGCCCCAGCATTTT.

V gene TRBV7-9 combines with J gene TRBJ2-1; tentatively, D is TRBD2 (6 bases). Per germline, CDR1 SEHNR and CDR2 FQNEAQ (reference sequence). The V gene lost 7 bases and the J gene lost 4 bases, with 20 bases spanning the gap. The CDR3 contains 16 residues. The CDR3 spells CASMRGQAPLYNEQFF. The CDR3 DNA reads TGTGCCAGCATGCGGGGCCAAGCCCCCTTATACAATGAGCAGTTCTTC.

The chain carries TRBV2 and TRBJ1-6; perhaps TRBD1 as D (6 bases). V lost 6 bases to trimming and J lost 7 bases, with 16 bases between them. This CDR3 contains 15 residues. CDR1 is SNHLY, CDR2 FYNNEI, per germline. CDR3 bases: TGTGCCAGCAGCCTTGCCGCGGGGGCCAATTCACCCCTCCACTTT. Encoded protein: CASSLAAGANSPLHF. Drawing the rest from reference TRBV2 and TRBJ1-6, the complete variable domain is EPEVTQTPSHQVTQMGQEVILRCVPISNHLYFYWYRQILGQKVEFLVSFYNNEISEKSEIFDDQFSVERPDGSNFTLKIRSTKLEDSAMYFCASSLAAGANSPLHFGNGTRLTVT.

The genes are TRBV21-1 and TRBJ1-1; the DNA was not used to check the table's D call, TRBD1. TRBV21-1 is labeled a pseudogene. This CDR3 has 14 residues. CDR3 nucleotide sequence: TGTGCCAGCAGCGATGACAGGCGGTCCACTGAAGCTTTCTTT. Translating gives CASSDDRRSTEAFF.

This chain connects TRBV6-5 to TRBJ1-5; D may be TRBD1 (6 bases). Between the trimmed V and J ends, which lost 2 bases and 1 base, there was a span of 9 bases. This CDR3 is built from 15 residues. Per the germline V gene, CDR1 is MNHEY and CDR2 is SVGAGI. CDR3: CASSYGGGSNQPQHF. The CDR3 DNA follows: TGTGCCAGCAGTTACGGGGGGGGCAGCAATCAGCCCCAGCATTTT.